This T cell receptor (beta chain) was sequenced during a study of blood T cell repertoires in COVID-19. Study at large: In each case, the material was cDNA or gDNA derived from T cells, B-cell-depleted T cells, or PBMCs.

The table came from immunoSEQ multiplex PCR; TCRdb's copy has only in-frame clones and leaves some out. In the table there are 150,000 to 200,000 clones, about 86% of which are singletons. Germline-derived CDR1 and CDR2 are LGHNA and YNFKEQ. V shed 0 bases, J shed 3 bases, and the junction held 6 bases outside the gene matches. This CDR3 has 18 amino acids. The specimen was peripheral blood. V usage is TRBV4-2 and J usage is TRBJ2-1; 12 nucleotides agree with TRBD2. The clonotype was recovered from a man between 45 and 60 years old with active or convalescent COVID-19. Here the CDR3 DNA reads TGTGCCAGCAGCCAAGATGAGGTACTAGCGGGAGGCTACAATGAGCAGTTCTTC. Its translation is CASSQDEVLAGGYNEQFF.